This TCR beta chain emerged from a study of OX40 agonist ivuxolimab in advanced cancers. Trimming took off 7 bases at V and 2 bases at J, with 17 bases between the two ends. The CDR3 is 15 amino acids. Per germline, CDR1 LGHNA and CDR2 YNFKEQ. Data came from immunoSEQ multiplex PCR; TCRdb stores just in-frame clones and leaves some out. Among under 25,000 clones listed, 86% were seen once. This clone was picked up one time. The source was CD4+ or CD8+ T cells sorted from blood, collected in a trial of the OX40 agonist ivuxolimab. The clonotype comes from an adult with an advanced solid tumor such as melanoma, head and neck, liver or kidney cancer. The chain couples TRBV4-2 to TRBJ1-1, with D perhaps TRBD1 (6 bases). Written as DNA, the CDR3 is TGTGCCAGCACACCCGTGGACAGAGCCAACACTGAAGCTTTCTTT. It specifies CASTPVDRANTEAFF.